The subject of this entry is one TCR beta chain. This sample was included in a study of blood T cell repertoires in COVID-19. Study context: Acute and convalescent COVID-19 specimens originated in the United States, Italy and Spain.

V shed 8 bases and J shed 6 bases, with 14 bases lying between them. The germline CDR1 and CDR2 sequences are MNHNY and SVGAGI (reference sequence). This CDR3 comprises 13 residues. Profiling relied on immunoSEQ multiplex PCR, and the TCRdb table lists in-frame clones only, not all of them. The table records approximately 250,000 clones, around 80% of them present only once. The rearrangement links TRBV6-6 to TRBJ1-5; the D gene is possibly TRBD1 (5 bases). Source material: peripheral blood. The receptor's source is a human donor in a cohort sampled during active COVID-19. CDR3 region: CASQGAVIQPQHF. CDR3 bases: TGTGCCAGCCAAGGGGCAGTCATTCAGCCCCAGCATTTT.